Each of the 28 T cell receptor beta chains below was sequenced from the same sample in a study of blood T cells in healthy people across ages. Primed by a sample-barcoded 5' primer and a J-beta primer mix, a second PCR proceeded for roughly 6 to 12 cycles. Via MiXCR, TCRdb re-called the 5' RACE reads, giving one row per CDR3 protein. Of roughly 1.5 million distinct CDR3 sequences listed, 40% to 45% were seen once; the top ten hold under 5%. The source material was blood. These receptors originate from a woman in her late teens or twenties in good health.

This clonotype was seen just once. The junction departs from germline at one end; a sequencing error may be responsible. This sequence joins TRBV4-1 and TRBJ1-2, with D possibly matching TRBD1 (6 bases). Germline values: CDR1 MGHRA, CDR2 YSYEKL. CDR3 size: 17 residues. The CDR3 spells CASSQDLGLLGQHGYTF. In DNA, the CDR3 is TGCGCCAGTAGCCAAGATCTGGGGCTACTAGGACAGCATGGCTACACCTTC.

Note on this clonotype: A much larger clone differs from this one at a single base, so this may be a read error. The chain combines TRBV29-1 with TRBJ1-2; unclear D gene. Between the trimmed V and J ends, which lost 4 bases and 5 bases, there was a span of 8 bases. The CDR3 sequence is 11 residues long. Germline-derived CDR1 and CDR2 are SQVTM and ANQGSEA. The CDR3 DNA reads TGCAGCGTTGGGAACGGGTATGGCTACACCTTC. This sequence encodes CSVGNGYGYTF.

The chain uses TRBV10-3 and TRBJ1-2; the D gene is possibly TRBD1 (6 bases). CDR1 and CDR2 (germline): ENHRY, SYGVKD. Trimming cost V 3 bases and J 2 bases, with 10 bases left between them. This CDR3 is 14 amino acids long. CDR3 sequence: CAISEAGTNYGYTF. Written as DNA, the CDR3 is TGTGCCATCAGTGAAGCCGGGACAAACTATGGCTACACCTTC.

This clonotype was seen only a few times. The chain recombines TRBV7-9 with TRBJ1-1, with D unclear. Trimming took off 1 base at V and 2 bases at J, with 11 bases between the two ends. This CDR3 is built from 15 residues. Germline V lookup: CDR1 SEHNR, CDR2 FQNEAQ (reference sequence). The CDR3 DNA follows: TGTGCCAGCAGCTTAGATAAATTGGACAACACTGAAGCTTTCTTT. Residues: CASSLDKLDNTEAFF.

The CDR3 region has the DNA TGCGCCAGCAGCCAGTCAGGGACAGGGACCTACAATGAGCAGTTCTTC. Its translation is CASSQSGTGTYNEQFF. This chain uses TRBV4-1 with TRBJ2-1, with 9 bases identical to TRBD1. With 3 bases clipped from V and 2 bases from J, the junction kept 5 bases outside the gene matches. This CDR3 has 16 amino acids. In germline, CDR1 is MGHRA, CDR2 YSYEKL.

V is TRBV5-6 and J is TRBJ2-7; D unresolved. This CDR3 is built from 14 residues. The germline CDR1 and CDR2 sequences are SGHDT and YYEEEE. V lost 6 bases and J 2 bases, leaving 15 bases between the germline ends. The CDR3 DNA follows: TGTGCCAGCACCAAAGAGGTGAATACCTACGAGCAGTACTTC. Translation gives CASTKEVNTYEQYF.

This clonotype was seen a handful of times. This rearrangement joins TRBV7-2 to TRBJ1-4; D unresolved. V shed 4 bases and J shed 7 bases, with 10 bases lying between them. The length of the CDR3 is 13 residues. CDR1 and CDR2 (germline): SGHTA, FQGNSA. CDR3 loop: CASSSPGIEKLFF. The CDR3 DNA reads as TGTGCCAGCAGCTCCCCGGGGATTGAAAAACTGTTTTTT.

This clonotype came up a few times. This chain connects TRBV20-1 to TRBJ2-7, with 9 bases aligning to TRBD1. The CDR3 loop spans 17 amino acids. Looked up from germline, CDR1 is DFQATT and CDR2 is SNEGSKA (reference sequence). V was pared by 6 bases and J by 2 bases, with 17 bases of the junction left unmatched. The CDR3 spells CSAHPMSYGQGTYEQYF. The CDR3 DNA sequence: TGCAGTGCCCATCCTATGTCGTACGGACAGGGGACCTACGAGCAGTACTTC.

This chain joins TRBV20-1 and TRBJ1-2, with 9 bases aligning to TRBD1. Trimming cost V 5 bases and J 8 bases; bases outside gene matches: 12. The CDR3 runs 14 residues. Germline-derived CDR1 and CDR2 are DFQATT and SNEGSKA (reference sequence). DNA of the CDR3: TGCAGTGCTGGCTCCGGGACAGGGTGGTGGGGCTACACCTTC. Its translation: CSAGSGTGWWGYTF.

The chain uses TRBV5-1 and TRBJ1-3; 8 bases are shared with TRBD1. CDR1 and CDR2 from the germline V gene are SGHRS and YFSETQ. CDR3 size: 16 residues. V shed 3 bases, J shed 4 bases, and the junction held 9 bases outside the gene matches. The CDR3 sequence: CASSSGQGGAGNTIYF. DNA of the CDR3: TGCGCCAGCAGCTCCGGACAGGGAGGGGCAGGAAACACCATATATTTT.

This clonotype occurred a few times. The chain carries TRBV6-2 or TRBV6-3 and TRBJ1-4; unclear D gene. CDR3 size: 16 residues. The V and J ends lost 5 bases and 4 bases respectively, with 17 bases between them. From germline, CDR1 is MNHEY and CDR2 SVGEGT. This CDR3 reads CASSPGRSTLNEKLFF. The CDR3 nucleotides read TGTGCCAGCAGTCCCGGACGGAGTACTCTTAATGAAAAACTGTTTTTT.

This rearrangement joins TRBV7-2 to TRBJ2-6; a possible D gene is TRBD1 (5 bases). The CDR3 is 17 residues long. Germline loops: CDR1 SGHTA, CDR2 FQGNSA. The V end lost 3 bases, the J end lost 4 bases, and 16 bases lay between the germline ends. CDR3 loop: CASSFSQGSSGANVLTF. The CDR3 DNA reads TGTGCCAGCAGCTTTAGCCAGGGAAGTTCCGGGGCCAACGTCCTGACTTTC.

The chain links TRBV20-1 to TRBJ2-1; 10 bases align to TRBD2. The CDR3 extends over 16 amino acids. Unmatched junction bases numbered 11, after V lost 5 bases and J lost 4 bases. Germline values: CDR1 DFQATT, CDR2 SNEGSKA (reference sequence). The CDR3 is CSAGGAGTSVYNEQFF. The DNA of the CDR3 is TGCAGTGCTGGAGGGGCCGGGACTAGCGTATACAATGAGCAGTTCTTC.

This clonotype was recorded a few times. The V call is TRBV24-1, the J call TRBJ2-3; D is ambiguous. Trimming removed 0 bases from V and 3 bases from J, with 6 bases in between. The CDR3 covers 14 residues. The V gene's germline CDR1 is KGHDR and CDR2 SFDVKD. The CDR3 nucleotides read TGTGCCACCAGTGATTTGCACAGAACAGATACGCAGTATTTT. Translating it yields CATSDLHRTDTQYF.

This chain uses TRBV7-2 with TRBJ2-7; D may correspond to TRBD1 or TRBD2 (5 bases each). V lost 11 bases and J 7 bases, leaving 24 bases between the germline ends. CDR1 and CDR2 (germline): SGHTA, FQGNSA. The CDR3 covers 14 residues. The CDR3 nucleotides read TGTGCCGGCATAGCGACAGTACATTACAATGAGCAGTACTTC. Its protein product is CAGIATVHYNEQYF.

This clonotype has ten or more counts. The gene calls are TRBV10-3 and TRBJ1-6, with TRBD1 matching over 8 bases. The CDR3 consists of 16 residues. The V gene end was trimmed by 4 bases and the J gene end by 5 bases; junction bases not matched to a gene: 7. The germline V gene has CDR1 ENHRY and CDR2 SYGVKD. CDR3 protein: CAISADRGLNNSPLHF. In DNA form, the CDR3 reads TGTGCCATCAGTGCTGACAGGGGTCTGAATAATTCACCCCTCCACTTT.

V is TRBV14 and J is TRBJ2-7; no firm D call. Germline V gene data show CDR1 as SGHDN and CDR2 as FVKESK. Trimming stripped 2 bases from V and 2 bases from J, with 10 bases between. The CDR3 is 14 residues long. This CDR3 is CASSQRLAPYEQYF. Here the CDR3 DNA reads TGTGCCAGCAGCCAACGGTTGGCACCCTACGAGCAGTACTTC.

V is TRBV7-2 and J is TRBJ2-7; tentatively, D is TRBD2 (6 bases). V shed 5 bases and J shed 1 base, with 15 bases lying between them. Germline CDR1 is SGHTA and CDR2 is FQGNSA. This CDR3 is 15 amino acids long. CDR3 sequence: CASSLYGSGSYEQYF. In DNA form, the CDR3 reads TGTGCCAGCAGCCTATATGGTAGCGGATCCTACGAGCAGTACTTC.

This clonotype turned up a few times. The chain links TRBV29-1 to TRBJ1-2; no firm D call. Trimming took off 2 bases at V and 6 bases at J, with 13 bases between the two ends. The CDR3 sequence is 13 residues long. Germline CDR1 SQVTM, CDR2 ANQGSEA. CDR3 bases: TGCAGCGTTGAATACGCCCTGCGGGATGGCTACACCTTC. Translation: CSVEYALRDGYTF.

This clonotype was counted between two and nine times. The J gene is TRBJ1-2, the V gene TRBV6-4, with 7 bases lining up with TRBD1. This CDR3 has 15 residues. Germline assignment: CDR1 MRHNA and CDR2 SNTAGT. V shed 5 bases and J 8 bases; nucleotides not matched to a gene: 14. This CDR3 is CASSMSQGDVEGYTF. The CDR3 DNA reads TGTGCCAGCAGTATGAGCCAGGGGGACGTTGAGGGCTACACCTTC.

The chain combines TRBV7-8 with TRBJ2-1, with D maybe TRBD1 (6 bases). The length of the CDR3 is 17 residues. Trimming stripped 2 bases from V and 0 bases from J, with 14 bases between. Germline CDR1 and CDR2: SGHVS and FQNEAQ. CDR3 DNA sequence: TGTGCCAGCAGCTTATGGTCAGGGGCCTCCTCCTACAATGAGCAGTTCTTC. Its protein product is CASSLWSGASSYNEQFF.

This clonotype has only a few counts. The rearrangement uses TRBV20-1 and TRBJ2-1, with 12 bases identical to TRBD2. Germline values: CDR1 DFQATT, CDR2 SNEGSKA (reference sequence). Losses at the gene ends were 6 bases for V and 9 bases for J; bases not matched to a gene: 12. The CDR3 length is 15 residues. This CDR3 reads CSAPNTSGRRGEQFF. As DNA, the CDR3 is TGCAGTGCCCCAAATACTAGCGGGAGGCGGGGTGAGCAGTTCTTC.

The chain joins TRBV6-5 to TRBJ2-3; the D gene is possibly TRBD2 (6 bases). The CDR3 is 17 amino acids. Germline CDR1 reads MNHEY; CDR2 reads SVGAGI. The ends were cut back, 2 bases at V and 0 bases at J, with 15 bases in the middle. CDR3 residues: CASSYTGSGSSTDTQYF. DNA for the CDR3: TGTGCCAGCAGTTACACCGGGAGCGGGTCTAGCACAGATACGCAGTATTTT.

The chain has TRBV2 and TRBJ1-6, with D maybe TRBD1 (5 bases). The CDR3 spans 14 residues. Germline V gene sequence: CDR1 SNHLY, CDR2 FYNNEI. Trimming stripped 8 bases from V and 9 bases from J, with 17 bases between. For the CDR3, the DNA is TGTGCCAGCCGCCTCACAGGCATCGGTTCACCCCTCCACTTT. Translated, it gives CASRLTGIGSPLHF.

The chain recombines TRBV29-1 with TRBJ1-2, with D possibly matching TRBD1 (6 bases). Trimming shortened V by 4 bases and J by 2 bases, and 14 bases separated the two germline ends. This CDR3 has 14 amino acids. Germline V gene sequence: CDR1 SQVTM, CDR2 ANQGSEA. This chain's CDR3 is CSVVPRTANYGYTF. For the CDR3, the DNA is TGCAGCGTTGTACCTCGGACAGCCAACTATGGCTACACCTTC. Supplemented by reference TRBV29-1 and TRBJ1-2, the full variable domain reads SAVISQKPSRDICQRGTSLTIQCQVDSQVTMMFWYRQQPGQSLTLIATANQGSEATYESGFVIDKFPISRPNLTFSTLTVSNMSPEDSSIYLCSVVPRTANYGYTFGSGTRLTVV.

In its sample, this clonotype was seen a few times. This sequence joins TRBV7-9 and TRBJ1-1; D not certain. V was shortened by 6 bases and J by 4 bases, with 12 bases between the two germline ends. The CDR3 runs to 13 residues. Germline V lookup: CDR1 SEHNR, CDR2 FQNEAQ (reference sequence). CDR3 nucleotide sequence: TGTGCCAGCAGTCCAACCCCCGGCACTGAAGCTTTCTTT. Protein sequence: CASSPTPGTEAFF.

The chain combines TRBV29-1 with TRBJ2-5; the D gene could be TRBD1 or TRBD2 (6 bases each). V shed 4 bases and J shed 3 bases, with 15 bases lying between them. From germline, CDR1 is SQVTM and CDR2 ANQGSEA. CDR3 length: 14 amino acids. For the CDR3, the DNA is TGCAGCGTTGCCCCCTTCGGGGGCGAAGAGACCCAGTACTTC. Translating it yields CSVAPFGGEETQYF.

This clonotype occurred many times. This chain connects TRBV4-1 to TRBJ2-1; D is uncertain. CDR1 and CDR2 from the germline V gene are MGHRA and YSYEKL. CDR3 length equals 15 residues. V lost 0 bases and J 4 bases, leaving 10 bases between the germline ends. The DNA for the CDR3 is TGCGCCAGCAGCCAAGATCTGGGCAGGTACAATGAGCAGTTCTTC. As protein: CASSQDLGRYNEQFF.